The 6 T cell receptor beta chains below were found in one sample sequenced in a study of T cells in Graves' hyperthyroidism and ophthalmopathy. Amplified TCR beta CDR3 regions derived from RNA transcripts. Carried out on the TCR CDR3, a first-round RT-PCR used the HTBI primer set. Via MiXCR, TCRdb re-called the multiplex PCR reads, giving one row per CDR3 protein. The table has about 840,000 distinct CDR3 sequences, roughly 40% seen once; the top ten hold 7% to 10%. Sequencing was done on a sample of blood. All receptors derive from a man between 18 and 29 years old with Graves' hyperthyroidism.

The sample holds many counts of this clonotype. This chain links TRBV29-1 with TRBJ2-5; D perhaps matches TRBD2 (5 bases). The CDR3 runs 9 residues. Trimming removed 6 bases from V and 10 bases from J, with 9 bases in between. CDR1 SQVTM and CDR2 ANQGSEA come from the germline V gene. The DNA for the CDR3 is TGCAGCGTCCCGGAGGTCCAGTACTTC. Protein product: CSVPEVQYF.

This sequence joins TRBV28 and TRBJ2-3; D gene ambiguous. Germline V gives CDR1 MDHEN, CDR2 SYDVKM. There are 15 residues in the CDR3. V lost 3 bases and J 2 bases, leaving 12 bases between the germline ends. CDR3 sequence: CASSLPRPSTDTQYF. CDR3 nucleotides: TGTGCCAGCAGTTTGCCACGGCCTTCCACAGATACGCAGTATTTT.

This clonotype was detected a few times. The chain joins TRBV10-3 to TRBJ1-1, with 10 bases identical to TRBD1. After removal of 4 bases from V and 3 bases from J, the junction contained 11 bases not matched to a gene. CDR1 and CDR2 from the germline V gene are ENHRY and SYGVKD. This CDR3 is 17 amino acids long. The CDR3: CAISVLTAGTGDTEAFF. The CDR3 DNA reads TGTGCCATCAGTGTCCTAACTGCCGGGACAGGGGACACTGAAGCTTTCTTT.

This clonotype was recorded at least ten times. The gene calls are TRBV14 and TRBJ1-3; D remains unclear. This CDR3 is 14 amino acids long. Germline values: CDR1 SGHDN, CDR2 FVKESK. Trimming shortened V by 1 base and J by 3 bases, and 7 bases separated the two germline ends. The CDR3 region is CASSQGLDGNTIYF. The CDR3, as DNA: TGTGCCAGCAGCCAAGGGTTGGATGGAAACACCATATATTTT. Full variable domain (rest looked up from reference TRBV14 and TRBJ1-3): EAGVTQFPSHSVIEKGQTVTLRCDPISGHDNLYWYRRVMGKEIKFLLHFVKESKQDESGMPNNRFLAERTGGTYSTLKVQPAELEDSGVYFCASSQGLDGNTIYFGEGSWLTVV.

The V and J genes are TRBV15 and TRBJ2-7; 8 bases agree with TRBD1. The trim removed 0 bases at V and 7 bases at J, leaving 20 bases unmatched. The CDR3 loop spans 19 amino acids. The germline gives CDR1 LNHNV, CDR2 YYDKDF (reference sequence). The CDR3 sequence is CATSRDRASSPGQGREQYF. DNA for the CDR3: TGTGCCACCAGCAGAGATCGTGCCAGTAGTCCAGGACAGGGAAGGGAGCAGTACTTC.

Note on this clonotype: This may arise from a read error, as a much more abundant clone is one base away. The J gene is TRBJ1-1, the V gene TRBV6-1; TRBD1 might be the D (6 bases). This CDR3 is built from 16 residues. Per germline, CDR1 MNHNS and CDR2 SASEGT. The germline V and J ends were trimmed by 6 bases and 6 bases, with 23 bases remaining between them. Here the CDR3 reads CASRTLRGRDGAEAFF. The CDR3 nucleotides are TGTGCCAGCAGAACTCTCCGGGGGCGCGACGGCGCTGAAGCTTTCTTT.